This TCR beta chain was captured in a study of CD8 T cells in Susac syndrome. Random hexamers were used to reverse transcribe an amount of 0.5 to 1 ug RNA. TCRdb independently ran MiXCR on the immunoSEQ multiplex PCR reads; one entry per CDR3 protein. Of a few hundred thousand distinct CDR3 sequences in the sample, approximately 90% were seen once. Sample: CD8+ T cells from PBMCs. This sequence originates from a human donor with multiple sclerosis.

The CDR3 DNA sequence: TGTGCCAGCAGTTTCATGTCCAACGAGCAGTACTTC. It translates to CASSFMSNEQYF. This sequence joins TRBV6-2 or TRBV6-3 and TRBJ2-7; D is uncertain. The ends were cut back, 4 bases at V and 5 bases at J, with 9 bases in the middle. The CDR3 has 12 amino acids. Germline CDR1 is MNHEY and CDR2 is SVGEGT.